Sequencing of this TCR beta chain was carried out in a study of blood T cell repertoires in COVID-19 (dated by TCRdb to 2018 to 2020). For the study in its entirety: Samples covering the acute and convalescent phases of COVID-19 were provided by collaborators in the United States, Italy and Spain. The material from the prospective study consisted of cDNA or gDNA derived from T cells, B-cell-depleted T cells, or PBMCs. The samples were drawn from two sources: the first 160 participants of the ongoing ImmuneRACE study, and fewer than 1,500 subjects contributed by 6 global collaborators. Deeply sampled blood TCRbeta repertoires from subjects exposed to, actively infected with, or recovered from COVID-19 were included in the dataset. Nearly every sample came with metadata listing a de-identified subject ID, COVID-19 status, age in years and sex. The repertoires were released in a freely available public database meant as a resource for research on the immune response to SARS-CoV-2. Where available, HLA class I and class II types were taken from metadata supplied by the sample provider and were not determined by assay-based typing.

Each collaborating institution followed its own protocols to collect whole blood in K2EDTA tubes. For TCRbeta analysis, collaborators shipped samples as frozen whole blood, isolated PBMCs, or DNA extracted from either of those sample types. Notes on this clone: Its antigen is unknown. Base-call qualities are not available, and no considerably larger clone is one nucleotide away.

Compared with germline, V lacks 4 bases and J lacks 6 bases; bases without a gene match: 4. Looking up the germline V gene yields CDR1 SGHNT and CDR2 YENEEA. The CDR3, from cysteine to phenylalanine, totals 13 residues. Only the CDR3 region is kept as DNA, spanning 39 bases read in frame from base 1. TCRbeta CDR3 regions were amplified from genomic DNA using the immunoSEQ Assay, a bias-controlled multiplex PCR. For the original study's pipeline: The number of nucleated cells in each sample was estimated from the amplification of reference gene primers within the assay. To quantify the absolute abundance of each unique TCRbeta CDR3 rearrangement, sequence reads were collapsed and filtered. For each sample, productive Simpson clonality was calculated as the square root of Simpson's diversity index over productive rearrangements. In its TCRdb copy, this immuneACCESS table keeps in-frame sequences only and misses some clones. Where compared with another copy, unresolved V genes explain less than half of these, and the others have no known cause. The V and J calls and clone size are taken from that table; D and trimming were inferred from the DNA. This sample has 200,000 to 250,000 clones in its table, and more than 65% of those were observed once. The ten largest clones represent 3% to 4% of the sample.

The paper's findings and limits, for the study overall: The quantity of clinical and demographic metadata differed by source and by participant and was supplied without curation.

The receptor chain draws on TRBV11-3 and TRBJ1-2; a stretch of 8 junction bases matches TRBD1. The receptor was isolated from a woman of 80 years or more with acute or convalescent COVID-19. Sequences were obtained from peripheral blood. The DNA sequence follows: TGTGCCAGCAGCTGGACAGGGCGAGATGGCTACACCTTC. Its translation is CASSWTGRDGYTF.